Below, 21 T cell receptor beta chains from the same sample are listed, as sequenced in a study of CD8 T cells in Susac syndrome. After extraction with the RNeasy kit, about 0.45 to 1 ug of the RNA was reverse transcribed using random hexamers. TCRdb analysed the immunoSEQ multiplex PCR reads with MiXCR anew, one entry per CDR3 protein. The sample contains 70,000 or so distinct CDR3 sequences, about 95% of which appear only once. The specimen was CD8+ T cells from PBMCs. These receptors all stem from a human donor with multiple sclerosis.

This clonotype was detected once. This rearrangement joins TRBV6-1 to TRBJ2-5; maybe TRBD1 (6 bases). Germline assignment: CDR1 MNHNS and CDR2 SASEGT. This CDR3 has 14 residues. Deletions cut 4 bases from V and 5 bases from J, with 14 bases between. The CDR3 loop reads CASSAQGTWETQYF. CDR3 nucleotide sequence: TGTGCCAGCAGTGCACAGGGCACTTGGGAGACCCAGTACTTC.

This chain joins TRBV30 and TRBJ2-7, with 8 bases fitting TRBD1. In germline, CDR1 is GTSNPN, CDR2 SVGIG (reference sequence). The CDR3 spans 15 residues. With 2 bases clipped from V and 3 bases from J, the junction kept 9 bases outside the gene matches. The CDR3 region is CAWSSRQGSIYEQYF. For the CDR3, the DNA is TGTGCCTGGAGTTCTAGACAGGGGTCCATCTACGAGCAGTACTTC.

The chain has TRBV19 and TRBJ1-1; tentatively, D is TRBD1 (5 bases). CDR1 is LNHDA and CDR2 is SQIVND in the germline V gene (reference sequence). The CDR3 covers 13 residues. Trimming removed 7 bases from V and 1 base from J, with 10 bases in between. The CDR3 nucleotides are TGTGCCAGTAACGAAGGGGAGAACACTGAAGCTTTCTTT. As protein: CASNEGENTEAFF.

In DNA form, the CDR3 reads TGTGCCAGCAGTTTATCGGGGGGCGCTGGCTATGGCTACACCTTC. It translates to CASSLSGGAGYGYTF. V usage is TRBV27 and J usage is TRBJ1-2, with D perhaps TRBD1 (6 bases). The CDR3 loop spans 15 amino acids. The V end lost 0 bases, the J end lost 4 bases, and 12 bases lay between the germline ends. Germline assignment: CDR1 MNHEY and CDR2 SMNVEV (reference sequence).

This chain uses TRBV12-3 or TRBV12-4 with TRBJ2-5; D gene uncertain. V dropped 3 bases and J dropped 1 base, with 9 bases sitting between them. The CDR3 is 14 amino acids. The CDR3 here is CASSFAVGQETQYF. CDR3 in DNA: TGTGCCAGCAGTTTTGCAGTAGGCCAAGAGACCCAGTACTTC.

The rearrangement uses TRBV11-2 and TRBJ2-7; D tentatively fits TRBD1 or TRBD2 (5 bases each). The CDR3 totals 17 residues. V lost 3 bases and J 2 bases, leaving 20 bases between the germline ends. The germline V gene encodes CDR1 SGHAT and CDR2 FQNNGV. The CDR3, as DNA: TGTGCCAGCAGCTTTCTCAACTTCGGGACCGGAGCCTACGAGCAGTACTTC. As protein: CASSFLNFGTGAYEQYF.

The chain uses TRBV6-2 or TRBV6-3 and TRBJ1-1; D might be TRBD1 (5 bases). The CDR3 is 15 amino acids. Trimming removed 0 bases at V and 1 base at J, with 9 bases between. Germline loops: CDR1 MNHEY, CDR2 SVGEGT. For the CDR3, the DNA is TGTGCCAGCAGTTACTCCAGACAGACGAACACTGAAGCTTTCTTT. It translates to CASSYSRQTNTEAFF.

This clonotype was seen only once. V usage is TRBV6-2 or TRBV6-3 and J usage is TRBJ2-7; 10 bases are a match to TRBD1. Looked up from germline, CDR1 is MNHEY and CDR2 is SVGEGT. Germline trimming cut 2 bases from V and 1 base from J; bases unmatched to any gene: 5. The CDR3 is made up of 16 amino acids. CDR3 coding DNA: TGTGCCAGCAGTTACCCCGGGACAGGGGCTTCCTACGAGCAGTACTTC. Encoded protein: CASSYPGTGASYEQYF.

The rearrangement joins TRBV7-9 to TRBJ2-5; 8 nucleotides agree with TRBD1. Germline CDR1 and CDR2: SEHNR and FQNEAQ (reference sequence). The trim removed 5 bases at V and 4 bases at J, leaving 12 bases unmatched. The CDR3 is 16 residues long. CDR3 in amino acids: CASSNTEGQGGETQYF. The CDR3, as DNA: TGTGCCAGCAGCAACACCGAAGGACAGGGAGGAGAGACCCAGTACTTC.

The chain combines TRBV9 with TRBJ2-3; 7 bases line up with TRBD1. With V trimmed by 3 bases and J by 2 bases, 12 bases remained unmatched. Germline CDR1 reads SGDLS; CDR2 reads YYNGEE. The CDR3 contains 17 residues. The CDR3: CASSGPKGGADTDTQYF. As DNA, the CDR3 is TGTGCCAGCAGCGGCCCTAAAGGGGGCGCTGACACAGATACGCAGTATTTT.

The chain uses TRBV5-6 and TRBJ2-2; 8 bases fit TRBD1. V lost 3 bases and J lost 6; bases outside the gene matches: 7. Germline CDR1 is SGHDT and CDR2 is YYEEEE. The CDR3 runs to 15 residues. The CDR3 nucleotides are TGTGCCAGCAGCTCGCGGGGACAGGCGGCCGGGGAGCTGTTTTTT. Translation gives CASSSRGQAAGELFF.

The chain links TRBV29-1 to TRBJ1-2, with 7 nucleotides matching TRBD1. This CDR3 region has 15 residues. V trimming: 0 bases; J trimming: 5 bases; junction bases outside the gene matches: 9. Germline V lookup: CDR1 SQVTM, CDR2 ANQGSEA. The CDR3 bases are TGCAGCGTTGAAGATCCGAGGGGGCCCCGGTATGGCTACACCTTC. Protein: CSVEDPRGPRYGYTF.

V usage is TRBV3-1 and J usage is TRBJ2-1, with unresolved D. The CDR3 is 16 amino acids. V was clipped by 4 bases and J by 0 bases, with 13 bases between them. CDR1 LGHDT and CDR2 YNNKEL come from the germline V gene (reference sequence). DNA for the CDR3: TGTGCCAGCAGCCCTGAGCGCATCAGCTCCTACAATGAGCAGTTCTTC. This sequence encodes CASSPERISSYNEQFF.

The chain combines TRBV7-6 with TRBJ2-3, with 8 bases lining up with TRBD1. This CDR3 is 20 amino acids long. Unmatched junction bases numbered 16, after V lost 1 base and J lost 1 base. Germline lookup yields CDR1 SGHVS and CDR2 FNYEAQ. The DNA of the CDR3 is TGTGCCAGCAGCTTAGTAGCAGGGGGCGAAGAATCTCGTGGCACAGATACGCAGTATTTT. It specifies CASSLVAGGEESRGTDTQYF.

The chain carries TRBV13 and TRBJ1-5; D gene uncertain. Germline CDR1 PRHDT, CDR2 FYEKMQ (reference sequence). Trimming removed 0 bases from V and 6 bases from J, with 6 bases in between. The CDR3 loop spans 13 amino acids. The chain's CDR3 is CASSLGVSQPQHF. CDR3 nucleotides: TGTGCCAGCAGCTTAGGGGTATCTCAGCCCCAGCATTTT.

The V gene is TRBV11-2, the J gene TRBJ2-1; 11 nucleotides match TRBD2. After removal of 3 bases from V and 4 bases from J, the junction contained 11 bases not matched to a gene. Germline-derived CDR1 and CDR2 are SGHAT and FQNNGV. This CDR3 region has 18 residues. DNA of the CDR3: TGTGCCAGCAGCTTCATACCCGCCGGGACTAGCGGATACAATGAGCAGTTCTTC. Residues: CASSFIPAGTSGYNEQFF. The full variable domain, in which reference TRBV11-2 and TRBJ2-1 provide the parts outside the CDR3, is EAGVAQSPRYKIIEKRQSVAFWCNPISGHATLYWYQQILGQGPKLLIQFQNNGVVDDSQLPKDRFSAERLKGVDSTLKIQPAKLEDSAVYLCASSFIPAGTSGYNEQFFGPGTRLTVL.

This CDR3 is CASSSRADSYNEQFF. The CDR3 DNA is TGTGCCAGCAGCTCGCGAGCGGACTCCTACAATGAGCAGTTCTTC. The V call is TRBV7-9, the J call TRBJ2-1, with a possible D match to TRBD2 (5 bases). V lost 4 bases, J lost 0 bases, and 10 bases lay in between. This CDR3 is built from 15 residues. The germline gives CDR1 SEHNR, CDR2 FQNEAQ (reference sequence). The full variable domain, its missing parts supplied by reference TRBV7-9 and TRBJ2-1, is DTGVSQNPRHKITKRGQNVTFRCDPISEHNRLYWYRQTLGQGPEFLTYFQNEAQLEKSRLLSDRFSAERPKGSFSTLEIQRTEQGDSAMYLCASSSRADSYNEQFFGPGTRLTVL.

For the CDR3, the DNA is TGTGCCAGCAGCTTAGCGCAGAGCGAGCAGTACTTC. This sequence encodes CASSLAQSEQYF. The V and J genes are TRBV7-9 and TRBJ2-7; D unclear. Germline V CDR1 and CDR2: SEHNR, FQNEAQ (reference sequence). The ends were cut back, 0 bases at V and 6 bases at J, with 6 bases in the middle. CDR3 length equals 12 residues. Full variable domain (rest looked up from reference TRBV7-9 and TRBJ2-7): DTGVSQNPRHKITKRGQNVTFRCDPISEHNRLYWYRQTLGQGPEFLTYFQNEAQLEKSRLLSDRFSAERPKGSFSTLEIQRTEQGDSAMYLCASSLAQSEQYFGPGTRLTVT.

The chain uses TRBV11-2 and TRBJ2-5; 8 bases map to TRBD2. V dropped 4 bases and J dropped 5; count of bases not matched to a gene: 3. The CDR3 sequence is 13 residues long. In germline, CDR1 is SGHAT, CDR2 FQNNGV. CDR3 in amino acids: CASSSKREETQYF. The CDR3 region has the DNA TGTGCCAGCAGCTCCAAGCGGGAGGAGACCCAGTACTTC.

The gene calls are TRBV29-1 and TRBJ1-1, with D unclear. Germline CDR1 SQVTM, CDR2 ANQGSEA. Trimming pared 3 bases from V and 4 bases from J, leaving 12 bases between. This CDR3 contains 13 residues. CDR3 sequence: CSVDYGLGTEAFF. DNA of the CDR3: TGCAGCGTTGATTACGGTCTGGGCACTGAAGCTTTCTTT.

CDR3 nucleotide sequence: TGTGCCAGCAGCCTTGAAAGGACCTATGGCTACACCTTC. It codes for CASSLERTYGYTF. The chain employs TRBV11-2 and TRBJ1-2, with D unresolved. V was cut by 5 bases and J by 4 bases, with 11 bases left in between. Germline V lookup: CDR1 SGHAT, CDR2 FQNNGV. The CDR3 totals 13 residues.